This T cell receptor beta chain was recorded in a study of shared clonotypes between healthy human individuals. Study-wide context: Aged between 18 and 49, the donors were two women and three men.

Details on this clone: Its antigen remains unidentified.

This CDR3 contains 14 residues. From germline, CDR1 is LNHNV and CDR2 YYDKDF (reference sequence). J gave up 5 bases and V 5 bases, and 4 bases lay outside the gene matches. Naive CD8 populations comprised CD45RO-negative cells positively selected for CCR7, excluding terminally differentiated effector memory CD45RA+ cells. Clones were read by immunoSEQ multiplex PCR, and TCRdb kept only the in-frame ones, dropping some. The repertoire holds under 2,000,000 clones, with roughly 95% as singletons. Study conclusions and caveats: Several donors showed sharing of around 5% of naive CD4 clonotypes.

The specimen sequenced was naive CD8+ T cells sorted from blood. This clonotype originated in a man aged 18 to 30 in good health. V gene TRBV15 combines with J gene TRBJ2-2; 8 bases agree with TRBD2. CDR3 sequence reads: CATSARGGTGELFF. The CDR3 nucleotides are TGTGCCACCAGCGCCCGGGGGGGAACCGGGGAGCTGTTTTTT.